These 19 T cell receptor beta chains came from one sample sequenced in a study of ipilimumab plus nivolumab after autologous stem cell transplantation. Assay used: immunoSEQ multiplex PCR; TCRdb lists only in-frame clones, some missing. The table includes about 22,000 clones, roughly 74% detected once. The sequencing here drew on PBMCs, taken in a trial of ipilimumab plus nivolumab as post-transplant consolidation. The receptors were sampled from a male donor with diffuse large B-cell lymphoma.

The V call is TRBV9, the J call TRBJ2-7; TRBD1 matches 8 bases. Looked up from germline, CDR1 is SGDLS and CDR2 is YYNGEE. J gave up 3 bases and V 1 base, and 3 bases lay outside the gene matches. The CDR3 sequence is 14 residues long. CDR3 sequence: CASSVTTGGYEQYF. As DNA, the CDR3 is TGTGCCAGCAGCGTAACTACAGGGGGCTACGAGCAGTACTTC.

The chain carries TRBV4-1 and TRBJ1-1, with D maybe TRBD1 (6 bases). V lost 0 bases and J lost 4, with 15 bases in between. This CDR3 has 16 amino acids. Per germline, CDR1 MGHRA and CDR2 YSYEKL. For the CDR3, the DNA is TGCGCCAGCAGCCAAGATATTGCCAGGGGACGCACTGAAGCTTTCTTT. Translation gives CASSQDIARGRTEAFF.

This rearrangement joins TRBV27 to TRBJ2-1; 9 nucleotides agree with TRBD2. CDR1 MNHEY and CDR2 SMNVEV come from the germline V gene (reference sequence). Unmatched junction bases numbered 9, after V lost 2 bases and J lost 7 bases. CDR3 length: 16 residues. The CDR3 DNA reads as TGTGCCAGCAGTTTAGCGGCTAGCGGGGTATGGAATGAGCAGTTCTTC. This encodes CASSLAASGVWNEQFF.

This clone was seen only a few times. The chain uses TRBV12-5 and TRBJ2-3; D remains ambiguous. The CDR3 consists of 13 residues. From germline, CDR1 is LGHNT and CDR2 FRNRAP. V was shortened by 2 bases and J by 1 base, with 4 bases between the two germline ends. CDR3 region: CASGLQGTDTQYF. Written as DNA, the CDR3 is TGTGCTAGTGGTTTGCAGGGCACAGATACGCAGTATTTT.

This clone was recorded once. The rearrangement joins TRBV27 to TRBJ2-7; perhaps TRBD2 as D (7 bases). From germline, CDR1 is MNHEY and CDR2 SMNVEV (reference sequence). The germline V and J ends were trimmed by 6 bases and 4 bases, with 19 bases remaining between them. The CDR3 is made up of 15 amino acids. The DNA for the CDR3 is TGTGCCAGCAGATCGACTAGGGGGGGTATTTACGAGCAGTACTTC. Residues: CASRSTRGGIYEQYF.

The chain joins TRBV30 to TRBJ1-1; no reliable D call. V lost 5 bases, J lost 0 bases, and 16 bases lay in between. CDR1 and CDR2 from the germline V gene are GTSNPN and SVGIG (reference sequence). The CDR3 covers 15 residues. CDR3 sequence: CAWAAETLMNTEAFF. CDR3 DNA sequence: TGTGCCTGGGCGGCCGAGACACTAATGAACACTGAAGCTTTCTTT.

A single count supports this clone. The rearrangement links TRBV7-2 to TRBJ2-3; maybe TRBD1 (5 bases). The germline gives CDR1 SGHTA, CDR2 FQGNSA. CDR3 length equals 15 residues. V lost 1 base and J lost 6, with 14 bases in between. This CDR3 is CASSLGQPGGDTQYF. The CDR3 DNA reads as TGTGCCAGCAGCTTAGGACAGCCGGGTGGGGATACGCAGTATTTT.

This chain uses TRBV5-1 with TRBJ2-2; either TRBD1 or TRBD2 may supply D (5 bases each). Germline V gene data show CDR1 as SGHRS and CDR2 as YFSETQ. The V end lost 7 bases, the J end lost 4 bases, and 14 bases lay between the germline ends. The CDR3 spans 14 residues. CDR3 residues: CASGTGAPTGELFF. The CDR3 nucleotides are TGCGCCAGCGGTACCGGGGCACCCACCGGGGAGCTGTTTTTT.

This sequence joins TRBV28 and TRBJ2-2; tentatively, D is TRBD2 (5 bases). The CDR3 is made up of 14 amino acids. CDR1 is MDHEN, CDR2 SYDVKM, per germline. V lost 6 bases to trimming and J lost 4 bases, with 12 bases between them. The CDR3 loop is CASRPGLATGELFF. CDR3 DNA sequence: TGTGCCAGCAGGCCCGGGCTAGCCACCGGGGAGCTGTTTTTT.

The rearrangement uses TRBV6-1 and TRBJ1-2; D gene unclear. Looked up from germline, CDR1 is MNHNS and CDR2 is SASEGT. The CDR3 is 11 amino acids. Trimming took 4 bases from V and 4 from J, leaving 4 bases between them. This chain's CDR3 is CASSGPYGYTF. DNA for the CDR3: TGTGCCAGCAGTGGCCCCTATGGCTACACCTTC.

The V call is TRBV28, the J call TRBJ1-4; D call uncertain. The length of the CDR3 is 16 residues. The germline CDR1 and CDR2 sequences are MDHEN and SYDVKM. Trimming cost V 5 bases and J 0 bases, with 13 bases left between them. CDR3 residues: CASSPPTQSTNEKLFF. CDR3 in DNA: TGTGCCAGCAGTCCCCCGACACAATCAACTAATGAAAAACTGTTTTTT. The entire variable domain, with the rest obtained from reference TRBV28 and TRBJ1-4, is as follows: DVKVTQSSRYLVKRTGEKVFLECVQDMDHENMFWYRQDPGLGLRLIYFSYDVKMKEKGDIPEGYSVSREKKERFSLILESASTNQTSMYLCASSPPTQSTNEKLFFGSGTQLSVL.

This chain joins TRBV5-1 and TRBJ1-3, with 8 bases lining up with TRBD1. Germline values: CDR1 SGHRS, CDR2 YFSETQ. The length of the CDR3 is 13 residues. V shed 5 bases, J shed 8 bases, and the junction held 6 bases outside the gene matches. CDR3 loop: CASSPGGADTIYF. As DNA, the CDR3 is TGCGCCAGCAGTCCAGGGGGCGCGGACACCATATATTTT.

This clone was detected only once. Germline and junction disagree at one end, which may indicate a read error. Other DNA sequences of this sample code for an identical CDR3. The chain couples TRBV19 to TRBJ2-7; no definite D call. Germline V CDR1 and CDR2: LNHDA, SQIVND (reference sequence). The CDR3 length is 13 residues. Written as DNA, the CDR3 is TGTGCCAGCAGTATCCGACATAGGTACGAGCAGTACTTC. Protein sequence: CASSIRHRYEQYF.

This clone occurred once. This sequence joins TRBV21-1 and TRBJ1-2; the table's D gene call, TRBD1, was not cross checked with the DNA. TRBV21-1 is a documented pseudogene. The CDR3 runs to 14 residues. CDR3 residues: CATLRRQANYGYTF. CDR3 coding DNA: TGTGCCACCTTAAGGAGACAGGCTAACTATGGCTACACCTTC.

V is TRBV29-1 and J is TRBJ2-5, with a possible D match to TRBD1 (6 bases). V was shortened by 7 bases and J by 1 base, with 13 bases between the two germline ends. The CDR3 totals 13 residues. From germline, CDR1 is SQVTM and CDR2 ANQGSEA. Here the CDR3 reads CSADRQTQETQYF. CDR3 DNA: TGCAGCGCGGACAGACAAACCCAAGAGACCCAGTACTTC.

The chain combines TRBV7-2 with TRBJ2-7; 7 bases map to TRBD1. The CDR3 has 15 amino acids. The germline V gene has CDR1 SGHTA and CDR2 FQGNSA. The J segment lost 2 bases and the V segment lost 5 bases, leaving 9 bases of the junction unmatched. The CDR3 region has the DNA TGTGCCAGCAGCCCCCAGGGGGTGATACCCTACGAGCAGTACTTC. It codes for CASSPQGVIPYEQYF.

The J gene is TRBJ2-5, the V gene TRBV7-2, with 11 nucleotides matching TRBD2. V shed 3 bases and J 5 bases; nucleotides not matched to a gene: 5. The CDR3 has 15 residues. The germline V gene has CDR1 SGHTA and CDR2 FQGNSA. The DNA of the CDR3 is TGTGCCAGCAGCTTCTCTAGCGGGGGGCGGGAGACCCAGTACTTC. It codes for CASSFSSGGRETQYF.

J is TRBJ1-5 and V is TRBV2; tentative D call: TRBD1 (5 bases). This CDR3 has 14 amino acids. Germline assignment: CDR1 SNHLY and CDR2 FYNNEI. The V end was cut by 5 bases, the J end by 4 bases, with 12 bases between. The CDR3, as DNA: TGTGCCAGCAGTTCAGGGCTGGGTAATCAGCCCCAGCATTTT. Translation: CASSSGLGNQPQHF.

The CDR3 DNA is TGCGCCAGCAGCCAAGGCCTACGGGAGGGGGAGCTGTTTTTT. Its translation: CASSQGLREGELFF. The gene calls are TRBV4-1 and TRBJ2-2, with a possible D match to TRBD2 (6 bases). V was trimmed by 1 base and J by 8 bases, leaving 11 bases between them. This CDR3 region has 14 residues. CDR1 and CDR2 from the germline V gene are MGHRA and YSYEKL.